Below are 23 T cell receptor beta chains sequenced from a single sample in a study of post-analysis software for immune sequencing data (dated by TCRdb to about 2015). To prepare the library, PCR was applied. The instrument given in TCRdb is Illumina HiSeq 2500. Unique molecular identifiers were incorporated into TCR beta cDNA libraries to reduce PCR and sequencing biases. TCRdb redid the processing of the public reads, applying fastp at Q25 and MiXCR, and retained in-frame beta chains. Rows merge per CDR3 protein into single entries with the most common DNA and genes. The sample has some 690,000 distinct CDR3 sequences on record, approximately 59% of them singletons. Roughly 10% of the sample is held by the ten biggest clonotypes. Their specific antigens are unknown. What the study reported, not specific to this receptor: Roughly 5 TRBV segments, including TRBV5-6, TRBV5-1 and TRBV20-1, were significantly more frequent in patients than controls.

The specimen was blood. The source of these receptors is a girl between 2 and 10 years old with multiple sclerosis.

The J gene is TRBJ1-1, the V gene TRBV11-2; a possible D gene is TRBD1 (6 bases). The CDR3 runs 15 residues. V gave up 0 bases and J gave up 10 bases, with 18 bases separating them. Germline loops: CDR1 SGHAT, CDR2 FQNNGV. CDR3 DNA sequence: TGTGCCAGCAGCTTAGATATGGCAGGGGCTCAGAGAGCTTTCTTT. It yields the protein CASSLDMAGAQRAFF.

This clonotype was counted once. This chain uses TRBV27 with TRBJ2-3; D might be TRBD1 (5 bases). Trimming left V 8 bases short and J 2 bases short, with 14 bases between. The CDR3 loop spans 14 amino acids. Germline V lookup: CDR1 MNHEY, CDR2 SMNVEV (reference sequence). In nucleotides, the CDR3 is TGTGCCAGCTGGGGCCAAGTGCCCACAGATACGCAGTATTTT. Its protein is CASWGQVPTDTQYF.

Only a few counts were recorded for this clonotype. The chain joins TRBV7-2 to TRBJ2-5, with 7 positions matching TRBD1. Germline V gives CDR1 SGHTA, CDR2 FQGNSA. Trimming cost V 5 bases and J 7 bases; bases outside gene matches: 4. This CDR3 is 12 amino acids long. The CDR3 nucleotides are TGTGCCAGCAGCAAACAGGGGACGACCCAGTACTTC. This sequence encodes CASSKQGTTQYF.

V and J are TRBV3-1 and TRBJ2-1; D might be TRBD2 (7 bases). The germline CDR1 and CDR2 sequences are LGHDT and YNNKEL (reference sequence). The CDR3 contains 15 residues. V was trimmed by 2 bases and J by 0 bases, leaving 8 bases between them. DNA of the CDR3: TGTGCCAGCAGCCAAAGGGGGGGCTCCTACAATGAGCAGTTCTTC. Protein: CASSQRGGSYNEQFF.

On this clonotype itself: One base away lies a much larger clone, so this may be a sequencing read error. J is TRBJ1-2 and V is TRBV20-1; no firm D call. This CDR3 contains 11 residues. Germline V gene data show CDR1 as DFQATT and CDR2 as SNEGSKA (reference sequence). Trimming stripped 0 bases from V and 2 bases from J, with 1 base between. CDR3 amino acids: CSARENYGYTF. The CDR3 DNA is TGCAGTGCTAGAGAGAACTATGGCTACACCTTC.

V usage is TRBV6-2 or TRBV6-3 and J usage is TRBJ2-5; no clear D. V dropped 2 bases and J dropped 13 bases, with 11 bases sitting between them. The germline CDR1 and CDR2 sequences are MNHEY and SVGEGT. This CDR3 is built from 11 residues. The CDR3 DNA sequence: TGTGCCAGCAGTTACCAAGGACCCCCGTACTTC. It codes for CASSYQGPPYF.

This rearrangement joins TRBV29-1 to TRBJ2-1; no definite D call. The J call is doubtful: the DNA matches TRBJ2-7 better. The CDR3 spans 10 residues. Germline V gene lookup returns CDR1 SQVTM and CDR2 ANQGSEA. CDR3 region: CSVVRNEQYF. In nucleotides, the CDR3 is TGCAGCGTTGTTAGGAATGAGCAGTACTTC.

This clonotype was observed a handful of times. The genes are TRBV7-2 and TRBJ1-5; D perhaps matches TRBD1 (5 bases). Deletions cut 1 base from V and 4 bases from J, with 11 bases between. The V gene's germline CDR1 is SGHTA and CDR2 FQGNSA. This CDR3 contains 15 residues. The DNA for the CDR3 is TGTGCCAGCAGCTTAGTTGGACATTATAATCAGCCCCAGCATTTT. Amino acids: CASSLVGHYNQPQHF.

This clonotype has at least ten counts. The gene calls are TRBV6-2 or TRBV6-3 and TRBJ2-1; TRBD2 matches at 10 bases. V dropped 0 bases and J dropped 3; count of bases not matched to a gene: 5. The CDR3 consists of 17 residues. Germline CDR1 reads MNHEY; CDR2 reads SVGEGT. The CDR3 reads CASSYSPSGGLYNEQFF. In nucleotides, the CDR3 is TGTGCCAGCAGTTACTCGCCTAGCGGGGGCCTCTACAATGAGCAGTTCTTC.

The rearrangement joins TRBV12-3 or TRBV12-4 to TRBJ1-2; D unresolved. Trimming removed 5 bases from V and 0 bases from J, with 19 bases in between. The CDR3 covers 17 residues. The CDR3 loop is CASSGSPPGLSNYGYTF. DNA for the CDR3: TGTGCCAGCAGTGGGTCGCCCCCTGGACTCTCTAACTATGGCTACACCTTC.

This chain's CDR3 is CASKGTGIDTEAFF. Written as DNA, the CDR3 is TGTGCCAGCAAAGGGACAGGGATCGACACTGAAGCTTTCTTT. The rearrangement uses TRBV12-3 or TRBV12-4 and TRBJ1-1; 9 nucleotides align to TRBD1. The V and J ends lost 7 bases and 3 bases, in that order; junction bases with no gene match: 6. The CDR3 spans 14 residues.

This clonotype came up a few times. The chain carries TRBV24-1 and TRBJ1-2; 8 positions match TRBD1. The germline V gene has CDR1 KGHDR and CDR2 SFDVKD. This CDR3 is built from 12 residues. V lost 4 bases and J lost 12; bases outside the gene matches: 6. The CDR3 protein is CATSETTGEHTF. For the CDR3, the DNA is TGTGCCACCAGTGAGACGACAGGGGAGCACACCTTC.

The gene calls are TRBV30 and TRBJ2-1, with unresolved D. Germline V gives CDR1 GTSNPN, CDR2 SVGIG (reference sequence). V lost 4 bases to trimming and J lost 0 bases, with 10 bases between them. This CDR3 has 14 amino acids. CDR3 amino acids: CAWNPDASYNEQFF. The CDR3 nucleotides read TGTGCCTGGAACCCGGACGCCTCCTACAATGAGCAGTTCTTC.

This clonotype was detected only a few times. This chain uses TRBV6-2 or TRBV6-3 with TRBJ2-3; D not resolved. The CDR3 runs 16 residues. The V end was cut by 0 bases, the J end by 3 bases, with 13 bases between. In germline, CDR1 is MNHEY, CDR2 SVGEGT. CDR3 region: CASSYSIPARTDTQYF. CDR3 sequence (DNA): TGTGCCAGCAGTTACTCGATTCCCGCTCGGACAGATACGCAGTATTTT.

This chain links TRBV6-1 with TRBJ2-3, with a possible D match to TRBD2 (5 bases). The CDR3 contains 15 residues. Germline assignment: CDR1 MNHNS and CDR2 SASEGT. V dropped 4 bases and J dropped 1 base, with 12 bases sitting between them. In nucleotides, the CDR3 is TGTGCCAGCAGTGTAGCGCGAACAGGCACAGATACGCAGTATTTT. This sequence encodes CASSVARTGTDTQYF.

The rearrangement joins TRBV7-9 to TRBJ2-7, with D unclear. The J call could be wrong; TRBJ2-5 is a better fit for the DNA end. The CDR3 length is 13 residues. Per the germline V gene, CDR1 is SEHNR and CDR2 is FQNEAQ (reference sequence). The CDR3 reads CASSFGPTETQYF. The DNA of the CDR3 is TGTGCCAGCAGCTTCGGCCCGACCGAGACCCAGTACTTC.

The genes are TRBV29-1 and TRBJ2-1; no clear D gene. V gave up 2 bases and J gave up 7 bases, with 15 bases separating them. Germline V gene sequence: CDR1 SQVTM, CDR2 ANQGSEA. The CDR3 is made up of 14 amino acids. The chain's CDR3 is CSVERRLDWNEQFF. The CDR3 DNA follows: TGCAGCGTTGAACGGCGCCTAGACTGGAATGAGCAGTTCTTC.

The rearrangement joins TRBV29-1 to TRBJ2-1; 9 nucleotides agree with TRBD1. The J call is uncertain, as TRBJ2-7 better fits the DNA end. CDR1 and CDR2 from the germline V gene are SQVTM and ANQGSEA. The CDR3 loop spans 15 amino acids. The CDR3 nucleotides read TGCAGCGTTTTGGACAGGGGCGGCGAGTACAATGAGCAGTACTTC. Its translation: CSVLDRGGEYNEQYF.

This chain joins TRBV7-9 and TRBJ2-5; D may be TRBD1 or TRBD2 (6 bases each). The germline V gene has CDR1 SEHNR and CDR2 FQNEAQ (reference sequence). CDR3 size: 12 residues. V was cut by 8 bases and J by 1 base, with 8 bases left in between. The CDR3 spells CASGGPQETQYF. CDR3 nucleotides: TGTGCCAGCGGGGGGCCCCAAGAGACCCAGTACTTC.

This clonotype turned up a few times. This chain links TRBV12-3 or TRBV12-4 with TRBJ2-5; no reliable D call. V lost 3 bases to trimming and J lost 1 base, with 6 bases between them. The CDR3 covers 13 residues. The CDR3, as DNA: TGTGCCAGCAGTTTCCAGATCCAAGAGACCCAGTACTTC. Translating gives CASSFQIQETQYF.

In DNA, the CDR3 is TGTGCCAGCAGTCCGACTAGCGGGGTCCCCCGACAAGCAGATACGCAGTATTTT. Its protein is CASSPTSGVPRQADTQYF. The chain recombines TRBV2 with TRBJ2-3, with 11 bases that match TRBD2. Per germline, CDR1 SNHLY and CDR2 FYNNEI. V lost 5 bases to trimming and J lost 4 bases; unmatched junction nucleotides: 14. The CDR3 consists of 18 residues.

As DNA, the CDR3 is TGTGCCAGCAGGGAACGTACTAGCGGGGGGCCATACGAGCAGTACTTC. Translated: CASRERTSGGPYEQYF. This chain uses TRBV6-1 with TRBJ2-7; 12 nucleotides align to TRBD2. V lost 6 bases, J lost 4 bases, and 10 bases stayed unmatched. Germline V gives CDR1 MNHNS, CDR2 SASEGT. This CDR3 is built from 16 residues.

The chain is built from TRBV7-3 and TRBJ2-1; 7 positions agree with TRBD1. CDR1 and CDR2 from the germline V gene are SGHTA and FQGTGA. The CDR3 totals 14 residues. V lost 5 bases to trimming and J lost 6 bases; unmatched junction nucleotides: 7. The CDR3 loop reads CASSETGTANEQFF. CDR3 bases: TGTGCCAGCAGCGAGACCGGGACAGCCAATGAGCAGTTCTTC. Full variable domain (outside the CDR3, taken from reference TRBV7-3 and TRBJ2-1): GAGVSQTPSNKVTEKGKYVELRCDPISGHTALYWYRQSLGQGPEFLIYFQGTGAADDSGLPNDRFFAVRPEGSVSTLKIQRTERGDSAVYLCASSETGTANEQFFGPGTRLTVL.